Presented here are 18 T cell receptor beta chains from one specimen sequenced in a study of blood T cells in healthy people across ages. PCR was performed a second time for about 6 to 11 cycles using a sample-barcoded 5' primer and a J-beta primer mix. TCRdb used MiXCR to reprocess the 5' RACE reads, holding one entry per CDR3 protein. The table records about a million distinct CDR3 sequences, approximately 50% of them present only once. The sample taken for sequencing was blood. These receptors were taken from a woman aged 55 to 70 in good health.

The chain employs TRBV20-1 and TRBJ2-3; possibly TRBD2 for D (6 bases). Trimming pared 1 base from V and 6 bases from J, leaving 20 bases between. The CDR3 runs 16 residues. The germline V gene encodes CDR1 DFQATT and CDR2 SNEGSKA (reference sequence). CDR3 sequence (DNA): TGCAGTGCTAGAGGGGCGCGGTCCGGGAGAGCGGATACGCAGTATTTT. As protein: CSARGARSGRADTQYF.

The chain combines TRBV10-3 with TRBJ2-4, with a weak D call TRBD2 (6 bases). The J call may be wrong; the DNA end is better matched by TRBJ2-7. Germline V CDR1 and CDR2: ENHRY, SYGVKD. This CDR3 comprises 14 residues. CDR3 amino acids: CAISEPTSPSEQYF. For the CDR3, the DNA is TGTGCCATCAGTGAGCCGACTAGTCCTAGCGAGCAGTACTTC.

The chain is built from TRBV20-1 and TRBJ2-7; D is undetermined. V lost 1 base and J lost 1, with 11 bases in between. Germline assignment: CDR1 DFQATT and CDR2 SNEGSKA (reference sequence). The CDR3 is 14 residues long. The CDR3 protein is CSARAPASSYEQYF. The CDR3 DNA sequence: TGCAGTGCTAGAGCCCCGGCCTCATCCTACGAGCAGTACTTC.

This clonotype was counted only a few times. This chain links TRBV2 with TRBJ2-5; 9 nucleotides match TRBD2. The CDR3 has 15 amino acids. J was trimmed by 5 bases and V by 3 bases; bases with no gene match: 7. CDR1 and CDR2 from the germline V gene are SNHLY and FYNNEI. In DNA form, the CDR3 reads TGTGCCAGCAGTGAGGCTAGCGGGAACCCGGAGACCCAGTACTTC. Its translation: CASSEASGNPETQYF.

CDR3 nucleotides: TGTGCCAGCAGCCTAGGACAGGGGGTCGCCCAAGAGACCCAGTACTTC. This encodes CASSLGQGVAQETQYF. This chain joins TRBV7-6 and TRBJ2-5, with 10 bases aligning to TRBD1. This CDR3 is 16 amino acids long. J gave up 1 base and V 5 bases, and 7 bases lay outside the gene matches. Germline assignment: CDR1 SGHVS and CDR2 FNYEAQ.

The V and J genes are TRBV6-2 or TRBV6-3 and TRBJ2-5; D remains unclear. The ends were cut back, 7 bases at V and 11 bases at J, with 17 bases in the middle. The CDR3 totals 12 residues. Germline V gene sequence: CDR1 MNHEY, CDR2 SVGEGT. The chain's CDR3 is CASNRVGNEQYF. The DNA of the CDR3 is TGTGCCAGCAATCGAGTCGGCAATGAGCAGTACTTC.

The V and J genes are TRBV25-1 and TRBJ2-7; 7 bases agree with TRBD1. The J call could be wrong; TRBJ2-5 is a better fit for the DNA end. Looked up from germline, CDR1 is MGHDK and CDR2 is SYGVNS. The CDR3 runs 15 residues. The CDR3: CASTDAGDSQETQYF. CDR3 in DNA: TGTGCCAGCACCGACGCCGGGGACAGTCAAGAGACCCAGTACTTC.

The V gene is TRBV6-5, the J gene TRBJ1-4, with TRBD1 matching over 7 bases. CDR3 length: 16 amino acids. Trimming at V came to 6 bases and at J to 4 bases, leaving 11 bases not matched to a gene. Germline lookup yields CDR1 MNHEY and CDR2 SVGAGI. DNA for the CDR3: TGTGCCAGCAGCGCGAAACGGACAGGCCATAATGAAAAACTGTTTTTT. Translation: CASSAKRTGHNEKLFF.

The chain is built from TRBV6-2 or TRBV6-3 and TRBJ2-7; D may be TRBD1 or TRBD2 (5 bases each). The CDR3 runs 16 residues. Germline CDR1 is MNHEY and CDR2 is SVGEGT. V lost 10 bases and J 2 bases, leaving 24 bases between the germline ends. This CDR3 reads CAIKKGSSGRTYEQYF. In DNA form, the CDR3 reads TGTGCCATCAAAAAAGGTTCATCGGGACGAACCTACGAGCAGTACTTC.

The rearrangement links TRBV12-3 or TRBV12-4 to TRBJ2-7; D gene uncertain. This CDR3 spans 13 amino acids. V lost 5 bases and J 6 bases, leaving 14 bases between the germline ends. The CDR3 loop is CASSLQTPREQYF. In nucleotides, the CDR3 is TGTGCCAGCAGTCTCCAGACCCCTCGCGAGCAGTACTTC.

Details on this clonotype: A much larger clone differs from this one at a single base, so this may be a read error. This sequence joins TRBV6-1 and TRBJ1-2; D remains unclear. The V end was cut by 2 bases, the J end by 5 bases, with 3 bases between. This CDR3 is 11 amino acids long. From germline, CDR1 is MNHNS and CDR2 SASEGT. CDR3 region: CASSERYGYTF. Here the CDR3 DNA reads TGTGCCAGCAGTGAAAGATATGGCTACACCTTC.

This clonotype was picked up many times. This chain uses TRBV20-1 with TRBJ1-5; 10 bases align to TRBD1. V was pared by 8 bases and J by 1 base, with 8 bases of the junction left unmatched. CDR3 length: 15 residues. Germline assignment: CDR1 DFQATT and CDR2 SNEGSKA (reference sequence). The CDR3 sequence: CSFRQGAGSNQPQHF. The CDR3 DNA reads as TGCAGTTTTCGACAGGGGGCAGGGAGCAATCAGCCCCAGCATTTT.

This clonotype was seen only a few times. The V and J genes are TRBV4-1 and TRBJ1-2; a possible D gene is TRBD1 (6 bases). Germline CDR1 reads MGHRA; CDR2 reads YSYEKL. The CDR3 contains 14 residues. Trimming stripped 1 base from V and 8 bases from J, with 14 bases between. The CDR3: CASSQVARRGGYTF. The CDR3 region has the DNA TGCGCCAGCAGCCAAGTGGCTCGCAGGGGCGGCTACACCTTC.

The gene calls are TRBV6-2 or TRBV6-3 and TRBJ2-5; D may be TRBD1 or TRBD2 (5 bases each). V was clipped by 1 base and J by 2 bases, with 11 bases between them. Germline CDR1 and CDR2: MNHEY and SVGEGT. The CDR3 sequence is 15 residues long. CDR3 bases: TGTGCCAGCAGTTACTGGGGACCGGCACAAGAGACCCAGTACTTC. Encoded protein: CASSYWGPAQETQYF.

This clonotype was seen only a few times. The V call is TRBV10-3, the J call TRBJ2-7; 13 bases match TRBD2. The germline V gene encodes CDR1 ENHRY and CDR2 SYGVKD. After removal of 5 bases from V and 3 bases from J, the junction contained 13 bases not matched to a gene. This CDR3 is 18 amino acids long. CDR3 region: CAISSRTSGSNSYYEQYF. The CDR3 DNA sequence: TGTGCCATCAGTTCCAGGACTAGCGGGAGTAATTCCTACTACGAGCAGTACTTC.

As DNA, the CDR3 is TGTGCCAGTAATTCCCCTCCCCGCGGGAGTAACGAGCAGTACTTC. It codes for CASNSPPRGSNEQYF. The J gene is TRBJ2-5, the V gene TRBV28; TRBD2 matches at 7 bases. The assigned J gene may be wrong: the sequence end matches TRBJ2-7 better. The CDR3 spans 15 residues. Germline V gene sequence: CDR1 MDHEN, CDR2 SYDVKM.

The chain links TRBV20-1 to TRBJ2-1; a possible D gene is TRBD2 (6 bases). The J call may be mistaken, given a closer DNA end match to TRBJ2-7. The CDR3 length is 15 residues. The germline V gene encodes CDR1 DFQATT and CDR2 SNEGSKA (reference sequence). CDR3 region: CSAISGKGLRNEQYF. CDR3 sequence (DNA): TGCAGTGCCATTAGCGGAAAGGGGCTTCGGAATGAGCAGTACTTC.

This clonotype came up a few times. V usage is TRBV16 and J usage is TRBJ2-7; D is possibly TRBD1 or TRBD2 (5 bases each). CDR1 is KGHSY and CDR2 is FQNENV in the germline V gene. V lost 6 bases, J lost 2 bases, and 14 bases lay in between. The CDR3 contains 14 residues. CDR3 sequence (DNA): TGTGCCAGCAGTACCGGGACGGTTGCCTACGAGCAGTACTTC. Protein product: CASSTGTVAYEQYF.